This T cell receptor beta chain appears in the sequencing data of a study of a mutant IDH1 vaccine in newly diagnosed glioma. Germline assignment: CDR1 PRHDT and CDR2 FYEKMQ (reference sequence). There are 17 residues in the CDR3. V was shortened by 5 bases and J by 0 bases, with 16 bases between the two germline ends. TCRdb's table, derived via immunoSEQ multiplex PCR, lists solely in-frame clones and lacks some. The table has 60,000 to 75,000 clones, 84% seen once. Specified time point: week 11, during vaccination. Vaccination comprised doses that each held 300 ug of mutant IDH1 20-mer peptide, plus topical imiquimod. This clone was recorded a few times. What it binds is not known.

The clonotype was recovered from a man aged 25 to 45 with glioma. The rearrangement links TRBV13 to TRBJ2-2, with a possible D match to TRBD2 (6 bases). This sample comprised PBMCs, obtained from a glioma patient whose treatment included an IDH1 peptide vaccine. CDR3 nucleotide sequence: TGTGCCAGCAGCCTTTCGTTAGCGGACCCGAACACCGGGGAGCTGTTTTTT. This sequence encodes CASSLSLADPNTGELFF.